The present T cell receptor (beta chain) was sequenced within a study of blood T cell repertoires in COVID-19. About the research overall: The United States, Italy and Spain provided the acute and convalescent COVID-19 samples. PBMCs, B-cell-depleted T cells, or T cells were the source of the cDNA or gDNA that made up the material.

Study processing details: Amplification from reference gene primers served as the basis for estimated nucleated cell counts. Using immunoSEQ multiplex PCR, the repertoire was profiled, and TCRdb retains in-frame clones only, with some absent. That table supplies the V and J calls and clone size; D and trimming were determined from the DNA. The table has over 300,000 clones, about 82% seen once. V shed 3 bases and J shed 4 bases, with 8 bases lying between them. Per the germline V gene, CDR1 is SEHNR and CDR2 is FQNEAQ (reference sequence). CDR3 size: 13 residues. The sequence derives from a woman between 50 and 59 years old with acute or convalescent COVID-19. The chain joins TRBV7-9 to TRBJ2-3, with no clear D. Sequenced sample: peripheral blood. CDR3 DNA sequence: TGTGCCAGCAGCTTTTCAATTCCAGATACGCAGTATTTT. This encodes CASSFSIPDTQYF.